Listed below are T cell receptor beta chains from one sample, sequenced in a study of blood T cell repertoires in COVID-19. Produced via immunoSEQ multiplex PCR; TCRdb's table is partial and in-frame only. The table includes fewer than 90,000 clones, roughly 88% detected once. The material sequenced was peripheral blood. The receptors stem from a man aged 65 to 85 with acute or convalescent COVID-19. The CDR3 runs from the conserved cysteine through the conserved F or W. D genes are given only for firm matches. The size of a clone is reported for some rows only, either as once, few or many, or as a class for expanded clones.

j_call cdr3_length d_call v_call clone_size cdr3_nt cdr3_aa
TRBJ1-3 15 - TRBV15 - TGTGCCACCAGCAGAGATCTAGGCTCTGGAAACACCATATATTTT CATSRDLGSGNTIYF
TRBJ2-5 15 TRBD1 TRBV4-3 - TGCGCCAGCAGCCAAGAGACAGGGTGGGCTCAGACCCAGTACTTC CASSQETGWAQTQYF
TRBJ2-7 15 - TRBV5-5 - TGTGCCAGCAGCTTAGGGCCAGGGGATTCCTACGAGCAGTACTTC CASSLGPGDSYEQYF
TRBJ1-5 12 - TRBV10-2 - TGCGCCAGCTCTCCTAATTCTCAGCCCCAGCATTTT CASSPNSQPQHF
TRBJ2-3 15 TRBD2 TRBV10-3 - TGTGCGATTACCGGGGCTAGCGGTTACACAGATACGCAGTATTTT CAITGASGYTDTQYF
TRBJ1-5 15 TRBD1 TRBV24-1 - TGTGCCACCAGTGAAGGGACAGGGGATCGTCAGCCCCAGCATTTT CATSEGTGDRQPQHF
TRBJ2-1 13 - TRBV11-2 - TGTGCCAGCAGCGCGGGACCCAACAATGAGCAGTTCTTC CASSAGPNNEQFF
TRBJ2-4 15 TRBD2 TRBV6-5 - TGTGCCAGCAGTTACGTCAGCGGGAGGGAAAACATTCAGTACTTC CASSYVSGRENIQYF
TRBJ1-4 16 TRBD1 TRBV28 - TGTGCCAGCAGCGCTCCCGTAACAGGGGCTAATGAAAAACTGTTTTTT CASSAPVTGANEKLFF
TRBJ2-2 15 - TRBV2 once TGTGCCAGCAGTGAACGCGGGAATTTACCCGGGGAGCTGTTTTTT CASSERGNLPGELFF
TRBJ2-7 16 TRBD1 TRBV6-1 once TGTGCCAGCAGTGAAGCCAACAGGGGAACACTCTCCGAGCAGTACTTC CASSEANRGTLSEQYF
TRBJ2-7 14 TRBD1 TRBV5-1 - TGCGCCAGCAGCCTGGGACAGGGGATCTACGAGCAGTACTTC CASSLGQGIYEQYF
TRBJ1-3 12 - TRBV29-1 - TGCAGCGTTGCCATCTCTGGAAACACCATATATTTT CSVAISGNTIYF
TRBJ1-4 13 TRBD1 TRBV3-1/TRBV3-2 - TGTGCCAGCAGGCGACAGGGGGAGGAAAAACTGTTTTTT CASRRQGEEKLFF
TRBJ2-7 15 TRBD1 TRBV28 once TGTGCCAGCAGCCAGATTTGGGACAGCTCCTACGAGCAGTACTTC CASSQIWDSSYEQYF
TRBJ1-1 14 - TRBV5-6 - TGTGCCAGCAGCCTCCCGAGCGGGGGGGCTGAAGCTTTCTTT CASSLPSGGAEAFF
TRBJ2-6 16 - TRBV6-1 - TGTGCCAGCAGTGCCGGAGGGGTTTATGGGGCCAACGTCCTGACTTTC CASSAGGVYGANVLTF
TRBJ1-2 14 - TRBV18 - TGTGCCAGCTCACCACCAGGGGGAAAGGATGGCTACACCTTC CASSPPGGKDGYTF
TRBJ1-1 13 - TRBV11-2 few TGTGCCAGCAGCTTAACAGTAGACACTGAAGCTTTCTTT CASSLTVDTEAFF
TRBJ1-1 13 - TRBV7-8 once TGTGCCAGCAGCGGTCGAGTGAACACTGAAGCTTTCTTT CASSGRVNTEAFF
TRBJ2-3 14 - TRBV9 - TGTGCCAGCAGCGTAGGAGGGCCCACAGATACGCAGTATTTT CASSVGGPTDTQYF
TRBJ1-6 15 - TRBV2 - TGTGCCAGCAGTCTACAGGGCCAGTATAATTCACCCCTCCACTTT CASSLQGQYNSPLHF
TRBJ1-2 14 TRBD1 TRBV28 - TGTGCCAGCAGGCCTTACAGGGGGACCTATGGCTACACCTTC CASRPYRGTYGYTF
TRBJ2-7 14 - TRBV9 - TGTGCCAGCAGCGTAGACTGGTCCCCCTACGAGCAGTACTTC CASSVDWSPYEQYF
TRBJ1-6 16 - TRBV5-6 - TGTGCCAGCAGCTTGTGGGGTAGGGGGAATAATTCACCCCTCCACTTT CASSLWGRGNNSPLHF
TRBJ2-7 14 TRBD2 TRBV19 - TGTGCCAGTAGTCTCAGGGAGGGATCTAGCGAGCAGTACTTC CASSLREGSSEQYF
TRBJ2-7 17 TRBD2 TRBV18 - TGTGCCAGCTCACCAAACCTCCTAGCGGGAGGGCCGCACGAGCAGTACTTC CASSPNLLAGGPHEQYF
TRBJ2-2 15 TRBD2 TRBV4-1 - TGCGCCAGCAGCCGCGGGGGGGCTAACACCGGGGAGCTGTTTTTT CASSRGGANTGELFF
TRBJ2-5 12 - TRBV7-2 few TGTGCCAGCAGCTTGAGCTCGGAGACCCAGTACTTC CASSLSSETQYF
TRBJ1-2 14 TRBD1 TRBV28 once TGTGCCAGCACCCCCGGGACAGGGGGGAGGGGCTACACCTTC CASTPGTGGRGYTF
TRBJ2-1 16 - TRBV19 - TGTGCCAGTACCCCCCAACAGGGAAAAAAAGGCGATGAGCAGTTCTTC CASTPQQGKKGDEQFF
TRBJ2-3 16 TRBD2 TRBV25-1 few TGTGCCAGCAGTAGCCTTAGCGGGGGGGCCGGAGATACGCAGTATTTT CASSSLSGGAGDTQYF
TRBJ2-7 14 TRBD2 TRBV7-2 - TGTGCCAGCACCCTGACTAGCGGGAGCTACGAGCAGTACTTC CASTLTSGSYEQYF
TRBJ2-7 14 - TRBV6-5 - TGTGCCAGCAGTCCCGGGACACCTCCTTACGAGCAGTACTTC CASSPGTPPYEQYF
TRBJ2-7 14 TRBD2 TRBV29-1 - TGCAGCGTTGAACTAGCGGGGGGAAACTACGAGCAGTACTTC CSVELAGGNYEQYF
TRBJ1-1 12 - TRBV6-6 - TGTGCCACGGCCGACAGGAACACTGAAGCTTTCTTT CATADRNTEAFF
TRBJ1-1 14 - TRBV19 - TGTGCCAGTAGTATCGACAGGATGAACACTGAAGCTTTCTTT CASSIDRMNTEAFF
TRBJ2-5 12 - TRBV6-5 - TGTGCCAGCAAGCCCCAGGTTGGGTCCCAGTACTTC CASKPQVGSQYF
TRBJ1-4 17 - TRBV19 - TGTGCCAGTAGTTCGAGGGAAATGTTTACGACTAATGAAAAACTGTTTTTT CASSSREMFTTNEKLFF
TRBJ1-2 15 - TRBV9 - TGTGCCAGCAGCGAGGGGGACCGTTTAAACTATGGCTACACCTTC CASSEGDRLNYGYTF
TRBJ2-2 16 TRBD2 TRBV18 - TGTGCCAGCTCACCCAGACTAGCGGGGAACACCGGGGAGCTGTTTTTT CASSPRLAGNTGELFF
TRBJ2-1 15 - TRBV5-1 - TGCGCCAGCAGCTTTGACACCCCGGCCATGAATGAGCAGTTCTTC CASSFDTPAMNEQFF
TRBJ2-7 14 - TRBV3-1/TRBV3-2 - TGTGCCAGCAGCCGCGGACAGTTCGGGGGGGAGCAGTACTTC CASSRGQFGGEQYF
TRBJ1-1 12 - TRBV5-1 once TGCGCCAGCAGCTCGGGGTTCGCTGAAGCTTTCTTT CASSSGFAEAFF
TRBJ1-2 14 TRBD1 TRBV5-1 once TGCGCCAGCAGCTTACTCACAGGGGAGGATGGCTACACCTTC CASSLLTGEDGYTF
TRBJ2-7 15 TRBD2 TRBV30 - TGTGCCTGGAGTGTACGAGCAGCGGGGGCCTACGAGCAGTACTTC CAWSVRAAGAYEQYF
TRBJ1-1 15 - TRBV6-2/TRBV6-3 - TGTGCCAGCAGTTTACAGGGATGGGGGAACACTGAAGCTTTCTTT CASSLQGWGNTEAFF
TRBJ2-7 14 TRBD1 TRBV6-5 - TGTGCCAGCAGAGTACAGGGGTTCTCCTACGAGCAGTACTTC CASRVQGFSYEQYF
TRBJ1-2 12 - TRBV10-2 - TGCGCCAGCAGTGAGTCGGGAGGAGGCTACACCTTC CASSESGGGYTF
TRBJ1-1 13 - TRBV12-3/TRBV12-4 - TGTGCCAGCAGGTCCCTGGGAGGGACTCAAGCTTTCTTT CASRSLGGTQAFF
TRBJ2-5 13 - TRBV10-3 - TGTGCCATCAGTGATGGAGTTCAAGAGACCCAGTACTTC CAISDGVQETQYF
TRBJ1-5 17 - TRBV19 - TGTGCCAGTAGTATACGAACAGAAATCTATAGCAATCAGCCCCAGCATTTT CASSIRTEIYSNQPQHF
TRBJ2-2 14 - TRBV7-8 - TGTGCCAGCAGCTCCTACGGAGCGGCCGGGGAGCTGTTTTTT CASSSYGAAGELFF
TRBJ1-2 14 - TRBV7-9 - TGTGCCAGCAGCTACCAGCAGGGCGACTATGGCTACACCTTC CASSYQQGDYGYTF
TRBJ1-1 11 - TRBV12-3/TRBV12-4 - TGTGCCAGCAGTATCAGGGGAGTAGCTTTCTTT CASSIRGVAFF
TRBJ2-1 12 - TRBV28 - TGTGCCATTTATAGCTCCTACAATGAGCAGTTCTTC CAIYSSYNEQFF
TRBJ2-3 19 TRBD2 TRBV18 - TGTGCCAGCTCACCTACAACTAGCGGGGGGGCCTCAGGCACAGATACGCAGTATTTT CASSPTTSGGASGTDTQYF